A selection of T cell receptor beta chains follows, all from one sample in a study of a mutant IDH1 vaccine in newly diagnosed glioma. Method: immunoSEQ multiplex PCR; TCRdb's copy keeps in-frame clones and lacks some. The table has 15,000 or so clones, 95% to 96% seen once. This material consisted of peripheral blood mononuclear cells (PBMCs), taken from a glioma patient treated with radiotherapy, temozolomide or both. The receptors originated from a woman aged 18 to 35 with glioma. Some clones in this sample may be carry-over from other donors' samples. Each CDR3 is given with its conserved first and last residue. D genes are given only for firm matches. Size is stated for part of the rows, as once, few or many counts, or as a class when the clone is expanded.

D	V	size	J	CDR3	DNA
TRBD2	TRBV27	-	TRBJ2-3	CASSYHLASGSTDTQYF	TGTGCCAGCAGTTACCACTTGGCTAGCGGTAGCACAGATACGCAGTATTTT
TRBD2	TRBV4-3	medium-sized	TRBJ2-1	CASSQETIYIAGALYNEQFF	TGCGCCAGCAGCCAAGAGACCATTTACATAGCGGGAGCCCTCTACAATGAGCAGTTCTTC
TRBD1	TRBV18	-	TRBJ1-5	CASSPGQGLYVQHF	TGTGCCAGCTCACCGGGACAGGGATTGTATGTCCAGCATTTT
TRBD1	TRBV5-3	-	TRBJ2-1	CARSWGTAYSSYNEQFF	TGTGCCAGAAGCTGGGGGACAGCTTACAGCTCCTACAATGAGCAGTTCTTC
-	TRBV7-9	-	TRBJ2-7	CASSLADEQYF	TGTGCCAGCAGCTTAGCGGACGAGCAGTACTTC
-	TRBV28	-	TRBJ1-1	CASRGLRGGNTEAFF	TGTGCCAGCAGAGGGTTAAGGGGGGGGAACACTGAAGCTTTCTTT
-	TRBV27	-	TRBJ2-1	CASLPTIRSGEQFF	TGTGCCAGCCTTCCGACTATTAGGTCGGGTGAGCAGTTCTTC
-	TRBV20-1	-	TRBJ2-5	CSASFGETQYF	TGCAGTGCTAGTTTTGGAGAGACCCAGTACTTC
-	TRBV2	-	TRBJ2-1	CASSEQGPYNEQFF	TGTGCCAGCAGTGAACAGGGGCCCTACAATGAGCAGTTCTTC
TRBD1	TRBV2	-	TRBJ2-1	CASSVRTGGDNEQFF	TGTGCCAGCAGTGTAAGGACAGGGGGCGACAATGAGCAGTTCTTC
-	TRBV6-4	-	TRBJ1-2	CASSDRPVGGDGYTF	TGTGCCAGCAGTGACCGACCCGTTGGGGGGGATGGCTACACCTTC
-	TRBV11-2	-	TRBJ1-1	CASSLVGTGTEAFF	TGTGCCAGCAGCTTAGTAGGGACTGGTACTGAAGCTTTCTTT
-	TRBV13	-	TRBJ1-2	CASSLADRPYGYTF	TGTGCCAGCAGCTTAGCCGACAGGCCCTATGGCTACACCTTC
-	TRBV28	-	TRBJ2-7	CASKLSDSSYEQYF	TGTGCCAGCAAGTTGAGCGACAGCTCCTACGAGCAGTACTTC
-	TRBV7-2	-	TRBJ1-2	CASSLGTIKGGYTF	TGTGCCAGCAGCCTGGGGACCATAAAGGGGGGCTACACCTTC
-	TRBV5-5	-	TRBJ2-1	CASSLLWEQFF	TGTGCCAGCAGCTTGTTATGGGAGCAGTTCTTC
-	TRBV19	-	TRBJ1-1	CASSSILEAFF	TGTGCCAGTAGTAGTATCCTTGAAGCTTTCTTT